The clone carrying this TCR beta chain was observed a few times. Its target is not known. The data stem from a study of T-cell memory formation after mild COVID-19. General observations from the study: Second-wave clones reaching peak frequency on day 37 lacked confirmed SARS-CoV-2 specificity. Clones shrinking between day 15 and 85 showed a balanced CD4/CD8 split, and those that grew later tilted toward CD4+.

The CDR3 consists of 15 residues. The germline gives CDR1 SQVTM, CDR2 ANQGSEA. V gave up 8 bases and J gave up 1 base; unmatched junction bases: 8. TCRdb ran MiXCR on the 5' RACE reads and lists one entry per CDR3 protein. The sample records 150,000 to 200,000 distinct CDR3 sequences, 16% being singletons. Specimen: PBMCs or a T cell subset sorted from them (not recorded which). V usage is TRBV29-1 and J usage is TRBJ2-3; 11 bases match TRBD2. The receptor was isolated from an adult woman who had mild COVID-19 (a few samples of this study predate the infection). Cell type and time point are not known. CDR3 amino acids: CSSSLAGGGTDTQYF. The CDR3 DNA reads as TGCAGCTCGTCTCTAGCGGGAGGAGGCACAGATACGCAGTATTTT.